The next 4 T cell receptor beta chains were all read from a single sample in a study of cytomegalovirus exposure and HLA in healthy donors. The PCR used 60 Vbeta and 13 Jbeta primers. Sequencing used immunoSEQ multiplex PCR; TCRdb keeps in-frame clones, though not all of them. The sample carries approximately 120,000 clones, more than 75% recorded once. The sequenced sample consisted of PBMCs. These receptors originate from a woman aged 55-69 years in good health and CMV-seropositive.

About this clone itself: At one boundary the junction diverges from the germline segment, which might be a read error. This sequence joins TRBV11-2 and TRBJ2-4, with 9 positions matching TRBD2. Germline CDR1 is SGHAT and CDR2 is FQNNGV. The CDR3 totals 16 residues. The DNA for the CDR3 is TGTGCCAGCAGCTTCCAACGCGGGGGGGCCAAAAACAGTCAGTACTTC. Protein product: CASSFQRGGAKNSQYF.

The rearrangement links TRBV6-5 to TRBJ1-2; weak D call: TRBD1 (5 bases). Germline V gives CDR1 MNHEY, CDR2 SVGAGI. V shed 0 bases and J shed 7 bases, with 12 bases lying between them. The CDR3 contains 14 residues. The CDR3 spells CASSYSPDGGGYTF. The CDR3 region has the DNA TGTGCCAGCAGTTACTCGCCGGACGGGGGTGGCTACACCTTC.

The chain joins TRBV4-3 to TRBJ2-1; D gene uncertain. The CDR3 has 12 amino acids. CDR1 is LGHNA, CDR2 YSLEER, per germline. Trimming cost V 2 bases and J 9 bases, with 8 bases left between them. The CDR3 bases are TGCGCCAGCAGCCAATGCCGGTGTGAGCAGTTCTTC. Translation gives CASSQCRCEQFF.

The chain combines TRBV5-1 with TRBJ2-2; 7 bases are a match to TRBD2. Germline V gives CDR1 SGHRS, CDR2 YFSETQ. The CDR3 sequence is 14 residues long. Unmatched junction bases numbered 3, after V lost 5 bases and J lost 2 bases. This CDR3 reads CASSWGGNTGELFF. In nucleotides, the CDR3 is TGCGCCAGCAGTTGGGGGGGAAACACCGGGGAGCTGTTTTTT.